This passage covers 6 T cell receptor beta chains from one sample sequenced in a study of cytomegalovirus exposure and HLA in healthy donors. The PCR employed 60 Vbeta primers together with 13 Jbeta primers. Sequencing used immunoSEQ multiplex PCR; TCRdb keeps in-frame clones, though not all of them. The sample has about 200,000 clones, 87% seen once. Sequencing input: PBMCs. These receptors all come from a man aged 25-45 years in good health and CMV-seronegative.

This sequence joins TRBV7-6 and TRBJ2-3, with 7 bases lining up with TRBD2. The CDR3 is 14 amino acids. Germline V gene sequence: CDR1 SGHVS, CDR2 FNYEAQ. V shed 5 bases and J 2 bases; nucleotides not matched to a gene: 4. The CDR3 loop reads CASSGLGDTDTQYF. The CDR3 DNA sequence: TGTGCCAGCAGCGGACTAGGAGACACAGATACGCAGTATTTT.

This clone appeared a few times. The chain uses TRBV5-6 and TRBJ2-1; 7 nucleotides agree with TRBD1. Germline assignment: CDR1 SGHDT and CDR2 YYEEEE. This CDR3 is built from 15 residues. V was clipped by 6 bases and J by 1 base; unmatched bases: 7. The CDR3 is CASIRQGQSYNEQFF. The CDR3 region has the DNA TGTGCCAGCATCCGCCAGGGACAGTCCTACAATGAGCAGTTCTTC.

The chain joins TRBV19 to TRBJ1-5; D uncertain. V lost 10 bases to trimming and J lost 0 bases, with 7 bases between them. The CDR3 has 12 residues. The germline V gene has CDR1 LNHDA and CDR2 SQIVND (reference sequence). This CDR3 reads CATRYSNQPQHF. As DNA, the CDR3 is TGTGCCACCCGTTATAGCAATCAGCCCCAGCATTTT.

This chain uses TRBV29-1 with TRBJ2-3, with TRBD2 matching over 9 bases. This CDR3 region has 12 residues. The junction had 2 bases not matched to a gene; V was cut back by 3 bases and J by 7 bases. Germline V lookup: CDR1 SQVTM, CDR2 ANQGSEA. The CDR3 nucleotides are TGCAGCGTTGAGACTAGCGGACATACGCAGTATTTT. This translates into CSVETSGHTQYF.

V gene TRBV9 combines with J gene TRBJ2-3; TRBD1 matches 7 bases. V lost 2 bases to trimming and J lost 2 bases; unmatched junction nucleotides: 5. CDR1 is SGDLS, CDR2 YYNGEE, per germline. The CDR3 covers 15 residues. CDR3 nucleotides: TGTGCCAGCAGCGTTTGGGACAGATACACAGATACGCAGTATTTT. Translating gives CASSVWDRYTDTQYF.

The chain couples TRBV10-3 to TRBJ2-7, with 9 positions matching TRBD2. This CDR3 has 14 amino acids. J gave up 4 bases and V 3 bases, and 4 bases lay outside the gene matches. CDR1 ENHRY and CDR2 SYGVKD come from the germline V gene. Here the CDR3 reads CAISDGSGRYEQYF. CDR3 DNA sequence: TGTGCCATCAGTGACGGTAGCGGGAGATACGAGCAGTACTTC.